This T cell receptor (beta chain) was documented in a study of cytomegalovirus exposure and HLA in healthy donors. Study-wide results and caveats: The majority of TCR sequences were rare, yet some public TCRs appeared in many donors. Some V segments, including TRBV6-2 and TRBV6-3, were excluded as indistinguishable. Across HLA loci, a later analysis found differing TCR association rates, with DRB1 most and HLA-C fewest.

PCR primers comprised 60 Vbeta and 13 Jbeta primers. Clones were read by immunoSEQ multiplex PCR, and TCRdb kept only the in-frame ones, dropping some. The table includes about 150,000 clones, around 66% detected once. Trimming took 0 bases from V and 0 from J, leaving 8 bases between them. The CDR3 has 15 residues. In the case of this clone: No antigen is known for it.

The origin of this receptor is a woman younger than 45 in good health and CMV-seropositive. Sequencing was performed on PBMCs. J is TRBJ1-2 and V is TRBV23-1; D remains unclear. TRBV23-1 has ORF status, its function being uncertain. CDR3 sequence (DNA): TGCGCCAGCAGTCAATCGCCCCGAGCTAACTATGGCTACACCTTC. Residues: CASSQSPRANYGYTF.